The TCR beta chain under discussion was sequenced for a study of T cells in Graves' hyperthyroidism and ophthalmopathy (dated by TCRdb to the late 2010s). General notes on the study: Peripheral blood samples were taken at the time of initial diagnosis, prior to any treatment. TCR V-J signatures able to tell the groups apart were searched for in a discovery cohort of around 95 patients, of whom around 42 had Graves' ophthalmopathy and 55 to 65 had stable Graves' hyperthyroidism. Prospective prediction of ophthalmopathy was tested in an independent validation cohort of approximately 19 hyperthyroidism patients and some 17 patients who later progressed to ophthalmopathy. The approximately 100 discovery patients were divided at random into training and test sets in a 7:3 ratio. The study also compared thyroid tissue and blood T-cell repertoires from about six Graves' hyperthyroidism patients. Once sampling was done, hyperthyroidism patients were given methimazole at a starting dose of 30 mg daily, whereas ophthalmopathy patients were given high-dose intravenous methylprednisolone. According to the paper, TCR Vbeta CDR3 sequencing was carried out on over 130 peripheral blood samples, which came from under 50 ophthalmopathy, approximately 78 hyperthyroidism and roughly 17 progressor patients. What the research found in general, with its limitations: In validation, the model predicted progression to ophthalmopathy a median of around 6.5 months before onset, with over 55% sensitivity and more than 72% specificity. Most expanded thyroid clonotypes (frequency above 0.001) were also detected in blood, a finding suggesting that blood repertoires may reflect thyroid immune responses. In cross-validation, a model built on a 13 V-J signature told ophthalmopathy apart from stable hyperthyroidism with 87.88% sensitivity and approximately 81% specificity, and in testing the same model reached 80%/75%. Sample size was not statistically predetermined, and investigators were not blinded to group allocation.

Regarding this clonotype: Its binding antigen is unknown. No clone much larger than this one lies a single base away; base qualities are absent.

The TCR beta CDR3 regions were amplified from the RNA transcripts. The TCR CDR3 was subjected to a first round of RT-PCR using the HTBI primer set and the Qiagen OneStep RT-PCR kit. Libraries were constructed in a second round of multiplex PCR, after which size selection and purification were carried out. The libraries were sequenced on an Illumina HiSeq2000 using paired-end 100 bp reads. Regarding the original processing steps: SOAPnuke was used to process the raw data, with reads discarded if the reads contained adapters or uncalled bases, had a mean Phred below 15, or lacked an exact constant-primer or identifier match. COPE v1.2.5 was used to merge the high-quality paired reads, and each unique nucleotide sequence was defined as a clonotype. MiTCR v1.1 was used to align the clonotypes against IMGT TRBV, TRBD and TRBJ reference segments. Analysis was restricted to V-J combinations with a frequency above 0.0001, which covered 99.2% of repertoires. The TCS score was defined as F50 (clonal expansion) divided by E x V (chaos), with BLOSUM62-based TCRdist calculated between CDR3 peptides within each V-J. Welch's t-statistics and random forest reduced several hundred V-J features to 10 to 15, which were used in a naive Bayes classifier (R e1071). TCRdb trimmed public reads at Q25 via fastp, called clones via MiXCR and kept in-frame beta chains. Identical CDR3 protein sequences are pooled into one entry, listed with their most common genes and DNA. TCRdb's processing, not the authors' own work, is the source of the V and J calls. The sample includes about 590,000 distinct CDR3 sequences, with around 16% observed a single time. 6.5% to 8% of the sample belongs to the ten largest clones.

For this chain, trimming is 0 bases at the V end and 7 bases at the J end, and the number of junction bases without a gene match is 11. The germline V gene yields SGHDT for CDR1 and YYEEEE for CDR2. Including the terminal cysteine and phenylalanine, the CDR3 comprises 18 residues. Just CDR3 DNA is preserved here, 54 bases in frame from base 1. A patient counted as having stable Graves' hyperthyroidism if no progression to ophthalmopathy occurred over 18 months of follow-up. The hyperthyroidism patients were between 18 and 65 years old and newly diagnosed, with a disease duration of less than 2 months. Any patient with an uncontrolled infection, another autoimmune disease, pregnancy or lactation was excluded. Diagnoses were established on the basis of clinical symptoms, serum thyroxine and TRAb, thyroid ultrasound, and orbital computed tomography. PBMCs were isolated from roughly 10 ml of fresh peripheral blood by Ficoll-Paque density gradient centrifugation. Total RNA was extracted using Trizol reagent, and RNA quality was assessed on an Agilent 2100 Bioanalyzer.

This chain joins TRBV5-6 to TRBJ1-4; 11 central nucleotides agree with TRBD1. The sequencing sample was made of blood. The sequence derives from a woman aged 25 to 45 with Graves' hyperthyroidism. The nucleotide sequence is TGTGCCAGCAGCTTGGATCGGACAGGGGGCCCCATGGGTGAAAAACTGTTTTTT. Protein translation: CASSLDRTGGPMGEKLFF.